The entry below gives a single T cell receptor beta chain sequence along with its context. The antigen is undetermined. This entry belongs to a study of CXCR3-negative and CXCR3-positive naive CD8 T cells. Study as a whole: Cumulative TRB read yield was approximately 135 million, averaging about 1.5 +/- 0.3 million per library. The study's findings and limits: CXCR3-positive naive cells had more hydrophobic TRB CDR3s than CXCR3-negative naive cells.

The CDR3 spans 14 residues. CDR1 is SGHAT, CDR2 FQNNGV, per germline. Carrying UMI labels, the TRB cDNA libraries were prepared through 5' RACE. From the 5' RACE reads, TCRdb lists one entry per CDR3 protein and no DNA. This sample's table has 55,000 to 70,000 distinct CDR3 sequences. V gene TRBV11-2 combines with J gene TRBJ2-1; TCRdb outputs TRBD1, but without DNA this stays unchecked. The clonotype originates from a human donor in good health. Some clones in this sample may be carry-over from other donors' samples. Sequenced sample: naive CXCR3+ CD8+ T cells from blood. The subset is: CD45RO-CCR7+CD27+CD95- naive CD8+ T cells expressing CXCR3 (TNR3+). CDR3 amino acids: CASSPPGVGDEQFF.